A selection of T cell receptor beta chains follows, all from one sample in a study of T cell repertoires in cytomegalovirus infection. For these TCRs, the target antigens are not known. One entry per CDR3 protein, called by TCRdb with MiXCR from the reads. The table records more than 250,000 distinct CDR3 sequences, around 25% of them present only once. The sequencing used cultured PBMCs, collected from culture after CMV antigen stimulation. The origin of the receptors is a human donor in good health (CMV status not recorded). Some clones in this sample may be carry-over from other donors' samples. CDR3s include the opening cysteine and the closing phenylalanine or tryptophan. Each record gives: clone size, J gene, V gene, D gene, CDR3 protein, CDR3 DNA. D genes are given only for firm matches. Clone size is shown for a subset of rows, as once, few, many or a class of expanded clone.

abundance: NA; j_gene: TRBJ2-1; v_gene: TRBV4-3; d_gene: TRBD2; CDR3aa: CASSQEGASGYNEQFF; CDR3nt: TGCGCCAGCAGCCAAGAAGGGGCTAGCGGGTACAATGAGCAGTTCTTC
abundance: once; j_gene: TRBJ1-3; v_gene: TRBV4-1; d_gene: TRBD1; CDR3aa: CASSQVQGTGNTIYF; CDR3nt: TGCGCCAGCAGCCAAGTACAGGGGACCGGAAACACCATATATTTT
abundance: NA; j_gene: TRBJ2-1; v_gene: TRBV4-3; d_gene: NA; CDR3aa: CASSQERGQFCFF; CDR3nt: TGCGCCAGCAGCCAAGAGCGCGGCCAGTTTTGTTTCTTC
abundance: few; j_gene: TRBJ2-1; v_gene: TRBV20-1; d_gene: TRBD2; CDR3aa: CSADKLAGSYNEQFF; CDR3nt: TGCAGTGCGGACAAACTAGCGGGATCCTACAATGAGCAGTTCTTC
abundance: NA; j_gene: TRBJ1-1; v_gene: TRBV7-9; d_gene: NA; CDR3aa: CASSPWKGPNTEAFF; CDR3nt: TGTGCCAGCAGCCCGTGGAAGGGTCCGAACACTGAAGCTTTCTTT
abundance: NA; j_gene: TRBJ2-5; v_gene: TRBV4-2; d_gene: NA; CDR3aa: CASSQDGAAETQYF; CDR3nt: TGTGCCAGCAGCCAAGATGGGGCGGCGGAGACCCAGTACTTC
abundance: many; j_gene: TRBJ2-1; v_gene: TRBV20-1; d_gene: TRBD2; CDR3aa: CSPGTSGYNEQFF; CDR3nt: TGCAGTCCCGGGACTAGCGGCTACAATGAGCAGTTCTTC
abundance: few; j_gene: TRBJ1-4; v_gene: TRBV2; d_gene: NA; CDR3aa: CASSDSRANEKLFF; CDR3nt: TGTGCCAGCAGTGACTCCAGGGCTAATGAAAAACTGTTTTTT
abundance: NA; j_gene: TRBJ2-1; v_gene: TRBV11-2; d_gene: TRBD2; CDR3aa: CASSLELAGVSYNEQFF; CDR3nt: TGTGCCAGCAGCTTAGAACTCGCGGGAGTCTCCTACAATGAGCAGTTCTTC
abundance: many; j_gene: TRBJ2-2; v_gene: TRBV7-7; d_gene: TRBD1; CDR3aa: CASSTGVYTGELFF; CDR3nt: TGTGCTAGCAGCACAGGGGTGTACACCGGGGAGCTGTTTTTT
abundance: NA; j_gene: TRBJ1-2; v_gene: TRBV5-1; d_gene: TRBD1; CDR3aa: CASSDPRQGRDGYTF; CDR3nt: TGCGCCAGCAGCGACCCCCGACAGGGAAGGGACGGCTACACCTTC
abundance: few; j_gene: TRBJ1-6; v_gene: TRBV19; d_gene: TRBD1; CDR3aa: CASMARDRGYNSPLHF; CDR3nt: TGTGCCAGTATGGCGCGGGACAGGGGATATAATTCACCCCTCCACTTT
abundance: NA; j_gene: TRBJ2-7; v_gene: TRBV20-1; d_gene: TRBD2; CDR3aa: CSARTGTSYEQYF; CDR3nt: TGCAGTGCTCGAACCGGGACTAGCTACGAGCAGTACTTC
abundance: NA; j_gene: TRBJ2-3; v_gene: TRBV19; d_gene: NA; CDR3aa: CASSTGHSGATQYF; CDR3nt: TGTGCCAGTAGTACGGGACATTCAGGGGCTACGCAGTATTTT
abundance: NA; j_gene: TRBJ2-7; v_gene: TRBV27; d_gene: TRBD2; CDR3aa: CASSLTGLAGIKQYF; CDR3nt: TGTGCCAGCAGTTTAACCGGACTAGCTGGTATAAAGCAGTACTTC
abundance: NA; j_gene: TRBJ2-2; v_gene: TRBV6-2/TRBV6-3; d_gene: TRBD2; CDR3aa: CASSNPSGSTVELFF; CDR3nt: TGTGCCAGCAGTAACCCTAGCGGGAGTACGGTGGAGCTGTTTTTT
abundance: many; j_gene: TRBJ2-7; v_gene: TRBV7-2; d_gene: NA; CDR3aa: CASSQTSYGSYEQYF; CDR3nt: TGTGCCAGCAGCCAAACCTCGTACGGGAGTTACGAGCAGTACTTC
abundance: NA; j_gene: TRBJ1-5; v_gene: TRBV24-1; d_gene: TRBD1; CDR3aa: CATSEGGQNSNQPQHF; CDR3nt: TGTGCCACCAGTGAGGGGGGACAGAATAGCAATCAGCCCCAGCATTTT
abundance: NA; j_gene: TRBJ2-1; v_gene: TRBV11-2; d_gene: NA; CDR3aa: CASSLELEFNEQFF; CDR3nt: TGTGCCAGCAGCTTAGAACTCGAGTTCAATGAGCAGTTCTTC
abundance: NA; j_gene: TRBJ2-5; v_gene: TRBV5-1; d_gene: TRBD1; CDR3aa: CASSLLPFGQAGQETQYF; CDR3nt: TGCGCCAGCAGCTTGCTGCCCTTCGGACAGGCGGGCCAAGAGACCCAGTACTTC
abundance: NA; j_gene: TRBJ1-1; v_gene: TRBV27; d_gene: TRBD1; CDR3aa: CASSMGQGKVAEAFF; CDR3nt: TGTGCCAGCAGTATGGGACAGGGGAAGGTCGCTGAAGCTTTCTTT
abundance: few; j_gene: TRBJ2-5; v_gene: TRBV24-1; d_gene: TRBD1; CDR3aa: CATSDLGQGVQETQYF; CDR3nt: TGTGCCACCAGTGACCTAGGACAGGGGGTTCAAGAGACCCAGTACTTC
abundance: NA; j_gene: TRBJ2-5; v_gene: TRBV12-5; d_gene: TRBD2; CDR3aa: CASEGLAETQYF; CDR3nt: TGTGCTAGTGAGGGACTAGCGGAGACCCAGTACTTC
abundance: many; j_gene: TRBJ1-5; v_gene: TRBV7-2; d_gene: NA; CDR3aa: CASSVSPDQPQHF; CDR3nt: TGTGCCAGCAGCGTATCCCCGGATCAGCCCCAGCATTTT
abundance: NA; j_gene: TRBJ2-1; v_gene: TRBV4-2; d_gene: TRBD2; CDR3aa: CASSQDRPSGNNEQFF; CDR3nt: TGTGCCAGCAGCCAAGATAGGCCTAGCGGCAACAATGAGCAGTTCTTC
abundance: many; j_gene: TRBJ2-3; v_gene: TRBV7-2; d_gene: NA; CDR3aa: CASSLVAPSADTQYF; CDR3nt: TGTGCCAGCAGCTTAGTAGCGCCTAGCGCAGATACGCAGTATTTT
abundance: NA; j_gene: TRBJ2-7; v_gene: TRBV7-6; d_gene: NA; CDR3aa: CASSGGAVGSYEQYF; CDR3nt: TGTGCCAGCAGCGGTGGGGCAGTAGGTTCCTACGAGCAGTACTTC
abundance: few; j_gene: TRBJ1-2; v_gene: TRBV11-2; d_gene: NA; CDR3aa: CASSSDLNSGYTF; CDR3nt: TGTGCCAGCAGCTCGGACCTCAACTCGGGCTACACCTTC